These T cell receptor beta chains were read from a single sample in a study of blood T cell repertoires in COVID-19. Measured with immunoSEQ multiplex PCR; TCRdb has only the in-frame clones, and not every one. Of around 70,000 clones in the sample, approximately 80% were seen once. The sample comprised peripheral blood. These receptors all stem from a human donor in a cohort sampled during active COVID-19. The CDR3 runs from the conserved cysteine through the conserved F or W. D genes are given only for firm matches. Clone size is given for some rows only: seen once, a few or many times, or a class if the clone is expanded.

clone size	D gene	J gene	V gene	CDR3 protein	CDR3 DNA
once	TRBD1	TRBJ1-2	TRBV5-1	CASSSGQYGYTF	TGCGCCAGCAGCTCGGGACAGTATGGCTACACCTTC
NA	NA	TRBJ1-5	TRBV18	CASSPSGEPQHF	TGTGCCAGCTCACCATCCGGGGAGCCCCAGCATTTT
NA	NA	TRBJ2-1	TRBV5-1	CASSLGGISYNEQFF	TGCGCCAGCAGCTTGGGAGGAATTTCCTACAATGAGCAGTTCTTC
NA	NA	TRBJ2-7	TRBV3-1/TRBV3-2	CASSQEFRAQPVRYEQYF	TGTGCCAGCAGCCAAGAATTTAGAGCGCAACCTGTCCGTTACGAGCAGTACTTC
NA	TRBD2	TRBJ2-1	TRBV5-1	CASSLGLAGGPGEQFF	TGCGCCAGCAGCTTGGGACTAGCGGGAGGGCCGGGTGAGCAGTTCTTC
NA	TRBD2	TRBJ2-5	TRBV3-1/TRBV3-2	CASGDSGGGETQYF	TGTGCCAGCGGGGACAGCGGGGGGGGCGAGACCCAGTACTTC
NA	TRBD1	TRBJ1-5	TRBV30	CAWSGGTGGQPQHF	TGTGCCTGGAGTGGGGGGACAGGGGGGCAGCCCCAGCATTTT
NA	TRBD1	TRBJ2-7	TRBV11-2	CASSTRRRTGLNEQYF	TGTGCCAGCAGCACCCGCAGAAGGACAGGGTTAAACGAGCAGTACTTC
NA	TRBD2	TRBJ2-5	TRBV5-4	CASSFAGLAGKETQYF	TGTGCCAGCAGCTTTGCGGGACTAGCGGGGAAAGAGACCCAGTACTTC
few	NA	TRBJ2-7	TRBV6-5	CASSYYKRSDEQYF	TGTGCCAGCAGTTACTATAAGCGGTCCGACGAGCAGTACTTC
few	TRBD1	TRBJ1-6	TRBV3-1/TRBV3-2	CASSPGQGGSPLHF	TGTGCCAGCAGCCCCGGGCAGGGGGGTTCACCCCTCCACTTT
NA	NA	TRBJ2-7	TRBV4-2	CASSGSDEAYEQYF	TGTGCCAGCAGCGGAAGCGATGAAGCCTACGAGCAGTACTTC
NA	NA	TRBJ1-6	TRBV18	CASSTTGDNSPLHF	TGTGCCAGCTCAACGACAGGTGATAATTCACCCCTCCACTTT
NA	NA	TRBJ2-7	TRBV21-1	CASSKTLAGGQYEQYF	TGTGCCAGCAGCAAGACCCTAGCGGGAGGTCAGTACGAGCAGTACTTC
NA	TRBD1	TRBJ2-6	TRBV4-1	CASSHPGQGSGANVLTF	TGCGCCAGCAGCCACCCGGGACAGGGGAGCGGGGCCAACGTCCTGACTTTC
NA	NA	TRBJ1-6	TRBV5-8	CASSSAGAGNSPLHF	TGTGCCAGCAGCTCAGCGGGAGCAGGGAATTCACCCCTCCACTTT
NA	TRBD2	TRBJ2-7	TRBV4-2	CASSQGTSGSGTYEQYF	TGTGCCAGCAGCCAAGGGACTAGCGGGAGCGGTACCTACGAGCAGTACTTC
NA	TRBD2	TRBJ2-7	TRBV7-6	CASSPRTSGYEQYF	TGTGCCAGCAGCCCCCGCACTAGCGGATACGAGCAGTACTTC
NA	NA	TRBJ2-3	TRBV24-1	CATSEPPKGPSTDTQYF	TGTGCCACCAGTGAACCCCCGAAGGGGCCTAGCACAGATACGCAGTATTTT
once	NA	TRBJ2-1	TRBV5-1	CASSQRSGTGNEQFF	TGCGCCAGCAGCCAAAGAAGTGGGACTGGTAATGAGCAGTTCTTC
few	NA	TRBJ2-7	TRBV21-1	CASSARDRASYEQYF	TGTGCCAGCAGCGCCCGGGACAGGGCCTCCTACGAGCAGTACTTC
few	TRBD1	TRBJ1-6	TRBV28	CAITGGYNSPLHF	TGTGCCATCACAGGGGGCTATAATTCACCCCTCCACTTT
NA	NA	TRBJ2-1	TRBV7-6	CASSLLGTHYNEQFF	TGTGCCAGCAGCTTGTTGGGGACACATTACAATGAGCAGTTCTTC
few	TRBD2	TRBJ2-7	TRBV6-5	CASRILAVSYEQYF	TGTGCCAGCAGAATACTAGCGGTCTCCTACGAGCAGTACTTC
NA	NA	TRBJ2-7	TRBV6-2/TRBV6-3	CASSYYGYEQYF	TGTGCCAGCAGTTACTACGGCTACGAGCAGTACTTC
few	TRBD2	TRBJ2-7	TRBV25-1	CAVSAGRASYEQYF	TGTGCCGTATCGGCCGGGAGGGCCTCCTACGAGCAGTACTTC
NA	TRBD2	TRBJ2-1	TRBV7-8	CASSLETSPPGNEQFF	TGTGCCAGCAGCTTAGAGACTAGCCCGCCGGGCAATGAGCAGTTCTTC
NA	TRBD1	TRBJ1-2	TRBV5-6	CASSIGTAYGYTF	TGTGCCAGCAGCATCGGGACAGCCTATGGCTACACCTTC
once	TRBD1	TRBJ2-3	TRBV16	CASSPSRGQVGTDTQYF	TGTGCCAGCAGCCCCAGCCGCGGACAGGTCGGCACAGATACGCAGTATTTT
few	NA	TRBJ1-1	TRBV4-1	CASSQDYSRGNTEAFF	TGCGCCAGCAGCCAAGATTATTCCAGGGGGAACACTGAAGCTTTCTTT
NA	NA	TRBJ1-5	TRBV11-3	CASTPIAVGSNQPQHF	TGTGCCAGCACCCCAATTGCGGTCGGGAGCAATCAGCCCCAGCATTTT
NA	NA	TRBJ2-5	TRBV19	CASSIDGGGPLETQYF	TGTGCCAGTAGTATAGATGGCGGGGGCCCCTTGGAGACCCAGTACTTC
few	TRBD1	TRBJ2-2	TRBV6-6	CATTTGDHTGELFF	TGTGCCACCACGACAGGGGATCACACCGGGGAGCTGTTTTTT
many	NA	TRBJ1-6	TRBV7-2	CASSLDPGNSPLHF	TGTGCCAGCAGCTTAGACCCCGGGAACTCACCCCTCCACTTT
NA	NA	TRBJ2-7	TRBV7-9	CASSASKGEEQYF	TGTGCCAGCAGCGCCTCTAAGGGGGAAGAGCAGTACTTC
NA	NA	TRBJ2-7	TRBV6-5	CASTQTGPPYEQYF	TGTGCCAGCACCCAGACAGGACCTCCCTACGAGCAGTACTTC
NA	NA	TRBJ2-5	TRBV5-1	CASSLADSIVQETQYF	TGCGCCAGCAGCTTGGCAGACAGTATAGTCCAAGAGACCCAGTACTTC
once	NA	TRBJ2-7	TRBV6-1	CASSEEAANLYLYEQYF	TGTGCCAGCAGTGAGGAAGCGGCTAACTTATACCTCTACGAGCAGTACTTC
NA	TRBD1	TRBJ2-7	TRBV7-8	CASSSRRDRASSYEQYF	TGTGCCAGCAGCTCAAGAAGGGACAGGGCTTCCTCCTACGAGCAGTACTTC
NA	NA	TRBJ1-3	TRBV18	CASSPGLDNRNTIYF	TGTGCCAGCTCACCAGGGCTGGACAACAGAAACACCATATATTTT